A single TCR beta chain is shown here with its context. Antigen specificity is unknown. This record comes from a study of CD8+CD57+ T cells in acquired aplastic anemia. Findings of the study overall: No significant difference in CD8+ Simpson's diversity was found between patients and controls.

The study profiled TCR beta VDJ and CDR3 using genomic DNA as template. One entry per CDR3 protein results from TCRdb running MiXCR on the reads. The data hold around 250,000 distinct CDR3 sequences, with less than 85% observed a single time. An expansion of CD8+CD57+ cells by flow cytometry had been shown in patients chosen for sequencing. Patient blood was sampled before any therapy had been received. The sequenced material came from sorted CD4+, CD8+, or CD8+CD57+ T cells (not recorded which) from PBMCs. This TCR derives from a human donor with aplastic anemia.

For the CDR3, the DNA is TGTGCCAGCAGCTTGAAAAGGGGCGGGGAGTACGGTGAGCAGTTCTTC. Amino acid sequence: CASSLKRGGEYGEQFF. V usage is TRBV7-2 and J usage is TRBJ2-1, with D maybe TRBD2 (6 bases). CDR1 and CDR2 from the germline V gene are SGHTA and FQGNSA. Trimming cost V 3 bases and J 9 bases, with 21 bases left between them. CDR3 length: 16 amino acids.